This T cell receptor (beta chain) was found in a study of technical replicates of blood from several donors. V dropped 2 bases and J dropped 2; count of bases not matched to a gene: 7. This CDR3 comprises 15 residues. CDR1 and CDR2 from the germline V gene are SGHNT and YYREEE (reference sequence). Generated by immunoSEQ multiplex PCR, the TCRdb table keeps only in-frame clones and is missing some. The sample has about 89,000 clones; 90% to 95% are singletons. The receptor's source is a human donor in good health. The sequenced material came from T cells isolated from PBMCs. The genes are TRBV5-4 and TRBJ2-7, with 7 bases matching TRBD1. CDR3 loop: CASSFPGTDPYEQYF. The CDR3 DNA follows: TGTGCCAGCAGCTTTCCCGGGACAGACCCCTACGAGCAGTACTTC. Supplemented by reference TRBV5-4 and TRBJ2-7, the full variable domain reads ETGVTQSPTHLIKTRGQQVTLRCSSQSGHNTVSWYQQALGQGPQFIFQYYREEENGRGNFPPRFSGLQFPNYSSELNVNALELDDSALYLCASSFPGTDPYEQYFGPGTRLTVT.